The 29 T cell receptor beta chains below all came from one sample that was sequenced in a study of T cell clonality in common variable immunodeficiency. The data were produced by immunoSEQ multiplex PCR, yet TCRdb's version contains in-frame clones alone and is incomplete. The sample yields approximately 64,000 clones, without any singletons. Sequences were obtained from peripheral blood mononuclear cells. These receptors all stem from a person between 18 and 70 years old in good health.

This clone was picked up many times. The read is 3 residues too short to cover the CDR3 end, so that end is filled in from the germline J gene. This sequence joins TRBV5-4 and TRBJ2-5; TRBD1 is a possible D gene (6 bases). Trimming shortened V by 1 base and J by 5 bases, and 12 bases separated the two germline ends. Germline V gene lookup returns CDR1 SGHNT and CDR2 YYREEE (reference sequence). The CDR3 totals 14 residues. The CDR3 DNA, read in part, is TGTGCCAGCAGCTTGCTGGACCAGGGGGAGACC. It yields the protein CASSLLDQGET. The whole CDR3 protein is CASSLLDQGETQYF. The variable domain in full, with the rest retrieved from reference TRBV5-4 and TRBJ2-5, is ETGVTQSPTHLIKTRGQQVTLRCSSQSGHNTVSWYQQALGQGPQFIFQYYREEENGRGNFPPRFSGLQFPNYSSELNVNALELDDSALYLCASSLLDQGETQYFGPGTRLLVL.

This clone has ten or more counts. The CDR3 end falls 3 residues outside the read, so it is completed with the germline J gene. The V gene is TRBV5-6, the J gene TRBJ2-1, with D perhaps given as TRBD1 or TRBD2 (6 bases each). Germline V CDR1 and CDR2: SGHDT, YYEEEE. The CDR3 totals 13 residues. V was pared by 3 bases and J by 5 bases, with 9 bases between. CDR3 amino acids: CASSWRGNNEQFF. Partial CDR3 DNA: TGTGCCAGCAGCTGGAGGGGGAACAATGAG.

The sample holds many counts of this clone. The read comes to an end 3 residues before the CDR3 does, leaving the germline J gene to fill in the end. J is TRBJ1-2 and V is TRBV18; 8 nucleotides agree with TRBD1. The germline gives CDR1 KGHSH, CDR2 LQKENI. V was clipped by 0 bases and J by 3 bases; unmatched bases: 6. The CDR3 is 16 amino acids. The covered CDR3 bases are TGTGCCAGCTCACCACCCAGGGGGCGGAAGGACTATGGC. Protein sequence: CASSPPRGRKDYG. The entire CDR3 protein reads CASSPPRGRKDYGYTF. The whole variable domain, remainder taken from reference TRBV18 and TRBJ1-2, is NAGVMQNPRHLVRRRGQEARLRCSPMKGHSHVYWYRQLPEEGLKFMVYLQKENIIDESGMPKERFSAEFPKEGPSILRIQQVVRGDSAAYFCASSPPRGRKDYGYTFGSGTRLTVV.

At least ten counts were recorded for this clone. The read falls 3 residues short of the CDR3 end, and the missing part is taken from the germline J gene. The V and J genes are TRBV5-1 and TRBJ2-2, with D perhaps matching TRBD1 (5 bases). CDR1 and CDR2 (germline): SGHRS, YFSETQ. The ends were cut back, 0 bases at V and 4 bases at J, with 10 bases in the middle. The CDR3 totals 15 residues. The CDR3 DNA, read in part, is TGCGCCAGCAGCTTGGAGGGGCCGGTCACCGGGGAG. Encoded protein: CASSLEGPVTGE. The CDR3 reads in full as CASSLEGPVTGELFF.

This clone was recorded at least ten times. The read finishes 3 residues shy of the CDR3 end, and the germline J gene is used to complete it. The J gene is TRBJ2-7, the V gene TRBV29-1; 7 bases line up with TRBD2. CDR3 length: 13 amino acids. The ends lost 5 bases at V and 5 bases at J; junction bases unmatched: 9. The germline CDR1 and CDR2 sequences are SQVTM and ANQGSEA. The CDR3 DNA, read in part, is TGCAGCGTTAAAGGACGGGGGGAGGACGAG. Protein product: CSVKGRGEDE. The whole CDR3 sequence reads CSVKGRGEDEQYF.

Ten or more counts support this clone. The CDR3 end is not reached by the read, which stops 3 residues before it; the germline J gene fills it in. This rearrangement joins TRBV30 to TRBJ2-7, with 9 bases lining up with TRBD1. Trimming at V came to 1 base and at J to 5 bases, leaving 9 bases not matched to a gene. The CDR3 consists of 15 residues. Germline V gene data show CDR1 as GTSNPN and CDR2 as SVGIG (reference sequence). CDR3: CAWSEGQGMLDEQYF. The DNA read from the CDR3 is TGTGCCTGGAGTGAGGGACAGGGAATGTTAGACGAG.

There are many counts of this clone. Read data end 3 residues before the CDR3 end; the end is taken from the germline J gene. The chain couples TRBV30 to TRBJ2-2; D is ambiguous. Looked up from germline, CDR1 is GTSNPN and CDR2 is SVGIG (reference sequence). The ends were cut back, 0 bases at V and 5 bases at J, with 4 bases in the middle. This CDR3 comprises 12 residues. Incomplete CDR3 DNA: TGTGCCTGGAGTGTATCGACCGGGGAG. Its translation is CAWSVSTGE. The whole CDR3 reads CAWSVSTGELFF.

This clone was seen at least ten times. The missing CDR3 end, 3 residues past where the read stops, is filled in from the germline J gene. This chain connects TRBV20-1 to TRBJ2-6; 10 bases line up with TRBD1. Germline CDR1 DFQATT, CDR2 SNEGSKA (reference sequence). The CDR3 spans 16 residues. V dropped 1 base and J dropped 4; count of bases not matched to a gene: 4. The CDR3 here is CSARGQGADGANVLTF. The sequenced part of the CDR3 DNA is TGCAGTGCTAGAGGACAGGGGGCGGACGGGGCCAACGTC.

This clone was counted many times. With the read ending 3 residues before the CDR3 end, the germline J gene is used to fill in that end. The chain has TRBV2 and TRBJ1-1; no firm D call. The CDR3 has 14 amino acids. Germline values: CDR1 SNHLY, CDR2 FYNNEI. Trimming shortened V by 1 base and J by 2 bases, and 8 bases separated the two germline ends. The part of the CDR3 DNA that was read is TGTGCCAGCAGTGAAGTCAGTTCAAACACTGAA. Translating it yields CASSEVSSNTE. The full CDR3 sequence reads CASSEVSSNTEAFF.

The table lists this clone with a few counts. The CDR3 loop is CASSTDRGSNQPQHF. The part of the CDR3 DNA that was read is TGTGCCAGTAGTACAGACAGGGGTAGCAATCAGCCC. V and J are TRBV19 and TRBJ1-5; 8 nucleotides align to TRBD1. Sequencing ends 3 residues short of the CDR3 end; the germline J gene provides the rest. V lost 4 bases, J lost 0 bases, and 2 bases stayed unmatched. The CDR3 runs to 15 residues. Germline CDR1 reads LNHDA; CDR2 reads SQIVND (reference sequence).

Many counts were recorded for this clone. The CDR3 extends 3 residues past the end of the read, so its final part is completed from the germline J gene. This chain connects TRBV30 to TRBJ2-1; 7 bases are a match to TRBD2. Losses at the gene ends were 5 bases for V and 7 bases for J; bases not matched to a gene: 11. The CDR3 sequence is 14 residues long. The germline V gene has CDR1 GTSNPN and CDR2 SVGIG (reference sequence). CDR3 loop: CAWEKGDYLNEQFF. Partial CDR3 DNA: TGTGCCTGGGAAAAAGGGGACTACCTTAATGAG.

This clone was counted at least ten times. CDR3 bases read: TGCGCCAGCAGCTTAACAGGGGGGTTAGGTGGGGCCAACGTC. Translating it yields CASSLTGGLGGANV. The complete CDR3 sequence is CASSLTGGLGGANVLTF. This rearrangement joins TRBV5-1 to TRBJ2-6; TRBD1 aligns across 8 bases. The read terminates 3 residues ahead of where the CDR3 ends, so the germline J gene completes it. Germline lookup yields CDR1 SGHRS and CDR2 YFSETQ. V shed 2 bases and J 3 bases; nucleotides not matched to a gene: 7. CDR3 length: 17 residues.

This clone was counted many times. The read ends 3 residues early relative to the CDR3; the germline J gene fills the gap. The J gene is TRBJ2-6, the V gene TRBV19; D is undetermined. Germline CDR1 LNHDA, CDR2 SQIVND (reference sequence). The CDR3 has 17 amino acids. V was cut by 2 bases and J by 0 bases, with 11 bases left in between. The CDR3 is CASSITVLSSGANVLTF. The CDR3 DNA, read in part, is TGTGCCAGTAGTATAACTGTATTATCCTCTGGGGCCAACGTC.

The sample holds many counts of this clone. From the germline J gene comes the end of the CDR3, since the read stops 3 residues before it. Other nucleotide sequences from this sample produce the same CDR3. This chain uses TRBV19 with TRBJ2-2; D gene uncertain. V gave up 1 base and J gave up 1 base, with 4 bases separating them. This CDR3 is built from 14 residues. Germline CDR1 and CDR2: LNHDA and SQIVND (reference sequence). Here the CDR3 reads CASSIVGNTGELFF. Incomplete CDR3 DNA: TGTGCCAGTAGTATAGTCGGGAACACCGGGGAG.

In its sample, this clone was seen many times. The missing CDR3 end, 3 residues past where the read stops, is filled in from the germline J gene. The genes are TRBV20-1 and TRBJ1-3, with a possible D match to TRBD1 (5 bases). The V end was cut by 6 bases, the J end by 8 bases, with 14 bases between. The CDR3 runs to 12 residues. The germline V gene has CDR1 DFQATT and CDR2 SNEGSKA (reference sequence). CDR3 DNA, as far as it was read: TGCAGTGCCCTCAGGTCGGGGGACACC. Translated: CSALRSGDT. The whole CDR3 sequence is CSALRSGDTIYF.

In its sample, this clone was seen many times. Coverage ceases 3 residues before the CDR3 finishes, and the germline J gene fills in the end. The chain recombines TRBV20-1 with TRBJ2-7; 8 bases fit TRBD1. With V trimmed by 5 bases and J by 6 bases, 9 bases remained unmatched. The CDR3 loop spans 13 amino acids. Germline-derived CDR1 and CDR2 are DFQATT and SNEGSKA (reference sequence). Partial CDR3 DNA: TGCAGTGCTCACGGGCAGGGGGCGTCCGAG. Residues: CSAHGQGASE. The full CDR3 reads CSAHGQGASEQYF.

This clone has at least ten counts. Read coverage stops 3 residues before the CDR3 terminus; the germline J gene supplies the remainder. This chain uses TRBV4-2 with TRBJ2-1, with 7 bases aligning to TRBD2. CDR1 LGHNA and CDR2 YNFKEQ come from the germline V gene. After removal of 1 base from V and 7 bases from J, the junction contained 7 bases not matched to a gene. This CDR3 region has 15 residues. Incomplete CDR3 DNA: TGTGCCAGCAGCCAAGGACTAGCCGAGGGAAATGAG. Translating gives CASSQGLAEGNE. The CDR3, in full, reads CASSQGLAEGNEQFF.

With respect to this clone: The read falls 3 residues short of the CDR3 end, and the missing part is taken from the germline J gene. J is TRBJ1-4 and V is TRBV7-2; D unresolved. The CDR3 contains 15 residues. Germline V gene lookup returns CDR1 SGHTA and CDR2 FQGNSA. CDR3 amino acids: CASSLGTFGDSPLFF. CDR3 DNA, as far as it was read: TGTGCCAGCAGCTTAGGAACTTTCGGTGATTCACCA.

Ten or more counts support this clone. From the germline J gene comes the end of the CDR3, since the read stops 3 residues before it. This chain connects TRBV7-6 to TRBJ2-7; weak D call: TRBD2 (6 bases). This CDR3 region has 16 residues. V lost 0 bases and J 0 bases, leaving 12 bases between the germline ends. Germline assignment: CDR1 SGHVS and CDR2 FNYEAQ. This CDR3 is CASSLAWGESSYEQYF. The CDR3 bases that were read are TGTGCCAGCAGCTTAGCGTGGGGGGAGAGCTCCTACGAG.

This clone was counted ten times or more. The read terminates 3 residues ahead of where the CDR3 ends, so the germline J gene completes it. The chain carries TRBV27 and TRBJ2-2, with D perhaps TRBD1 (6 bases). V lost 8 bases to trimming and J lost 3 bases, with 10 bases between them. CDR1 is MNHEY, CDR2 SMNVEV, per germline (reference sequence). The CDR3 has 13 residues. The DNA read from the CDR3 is TGTGCCAGCGGGCAGGGGTACACCGGGGAG. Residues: CASGQGYTGE. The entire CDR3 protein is CASGQGYTGELFF.

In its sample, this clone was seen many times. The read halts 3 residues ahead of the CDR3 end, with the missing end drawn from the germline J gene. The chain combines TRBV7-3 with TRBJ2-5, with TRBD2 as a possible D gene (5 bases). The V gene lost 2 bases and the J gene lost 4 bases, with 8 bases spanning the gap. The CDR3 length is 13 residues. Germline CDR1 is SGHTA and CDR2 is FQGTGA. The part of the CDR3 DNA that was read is TGTGCCAGCAGCTTAGAACGGGGAGAGACC. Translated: CASSLERGET. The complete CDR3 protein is CASSLERGETQYF.

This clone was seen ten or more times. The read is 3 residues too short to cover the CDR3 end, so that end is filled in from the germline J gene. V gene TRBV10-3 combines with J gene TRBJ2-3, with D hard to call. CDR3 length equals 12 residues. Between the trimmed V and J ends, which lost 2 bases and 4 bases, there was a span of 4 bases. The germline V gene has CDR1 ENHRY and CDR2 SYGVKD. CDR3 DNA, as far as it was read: TGTGCCATCAGTGAGCCAGCAGATACG. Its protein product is CAISEPADT. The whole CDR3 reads CAISEPADTQYF.

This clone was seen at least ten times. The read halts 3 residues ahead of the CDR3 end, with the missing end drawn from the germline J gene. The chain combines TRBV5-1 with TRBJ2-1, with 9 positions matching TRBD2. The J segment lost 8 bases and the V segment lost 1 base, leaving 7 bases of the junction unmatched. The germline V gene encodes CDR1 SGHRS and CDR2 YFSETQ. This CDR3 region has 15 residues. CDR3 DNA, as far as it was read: TGCGCCAGCAGCTTGCCGGCTAGCGGGGTTCATGAG. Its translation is CASSLPASGVHE. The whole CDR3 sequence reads CASSLPASGVHEQFF.

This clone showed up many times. The sequenced part of the CDR3 DNA is TGTGCCAGCAGTGACAGGGTTCGGGACACTGAA. Encoded protein: CASSDRVRDTE. The entire CDR3 protein reads CASSDRVRDTEAFF. The chain is built from TRBV2 and TRBJ1-1; tentatively, D is TRBD1 (5 bases). The CDR3 end is not reached by the read, which stops 3 residues before it; the germline J gene fills it in. V was clipped by 3 bases and J by 3 bases, with 11 bases between them. CDR1 is SNHLY, CDR2 FYNNEI, per germline. The CDR3 runs to 14 residues.

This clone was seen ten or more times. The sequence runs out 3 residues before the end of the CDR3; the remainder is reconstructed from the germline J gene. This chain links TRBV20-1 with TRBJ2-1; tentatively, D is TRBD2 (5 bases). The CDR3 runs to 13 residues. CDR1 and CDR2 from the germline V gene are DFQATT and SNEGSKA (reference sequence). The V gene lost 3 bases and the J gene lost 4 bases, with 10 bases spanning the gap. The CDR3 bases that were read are TGCAGTGCTAGCCTGGACTCGTACAATGAG. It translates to CSASLDSYNE. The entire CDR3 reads CSASLDSYNEQFF.

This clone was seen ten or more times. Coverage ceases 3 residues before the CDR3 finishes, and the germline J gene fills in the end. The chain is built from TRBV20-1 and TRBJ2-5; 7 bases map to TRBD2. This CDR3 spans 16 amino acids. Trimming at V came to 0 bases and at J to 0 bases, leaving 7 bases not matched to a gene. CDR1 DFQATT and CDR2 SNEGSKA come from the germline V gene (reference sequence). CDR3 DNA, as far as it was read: TGCAGTGCTAGAGATCCCGGGCGGGAGTACCAAGAGACC. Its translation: CSARDPGREYQET. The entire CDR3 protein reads CSARDPGREYQETQYF.

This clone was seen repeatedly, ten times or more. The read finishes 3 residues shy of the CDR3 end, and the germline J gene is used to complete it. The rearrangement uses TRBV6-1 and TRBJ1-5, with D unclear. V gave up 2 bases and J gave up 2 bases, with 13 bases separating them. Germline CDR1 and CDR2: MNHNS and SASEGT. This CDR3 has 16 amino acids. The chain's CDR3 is CASSESPGYGNQPQHF. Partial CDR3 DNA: TGTGCCAGCAGTGAAAGTCCGGGTTATGGCAATCAGCCC.

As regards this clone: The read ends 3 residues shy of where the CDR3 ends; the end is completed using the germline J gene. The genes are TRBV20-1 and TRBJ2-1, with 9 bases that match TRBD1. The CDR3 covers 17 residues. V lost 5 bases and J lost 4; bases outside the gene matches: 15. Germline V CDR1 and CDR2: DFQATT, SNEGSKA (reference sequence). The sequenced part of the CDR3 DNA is TGCAGTGCTCACAAGAACAGGGGGCGGAAAATTTACAATGAG. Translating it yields CSAHKNRGRKIYNE. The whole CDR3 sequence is CSAHKNRGRKIYNEQFF.

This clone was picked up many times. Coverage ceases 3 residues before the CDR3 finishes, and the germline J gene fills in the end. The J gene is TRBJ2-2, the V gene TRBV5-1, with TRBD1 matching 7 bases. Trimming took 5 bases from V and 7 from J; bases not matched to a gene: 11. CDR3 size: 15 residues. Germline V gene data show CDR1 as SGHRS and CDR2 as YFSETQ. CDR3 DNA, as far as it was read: TGCGCCAGCAGAGACCCGACAGGGCCGAACGGGGAG. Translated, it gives CASRDPTGPNGE. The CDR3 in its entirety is CASRDPTGPNGELFF.